These 23 T cell receptor beta chains were all obtained from the same sample, sequenced in a study of T-cell reconstitution after alpha-beta-depleted transplantation in children. Construction of the TCRbeta library involved unique molecular identifiers. TCRdb ran MiXCR on the PCR reads and lists one entry per CDR3 protein. Of 360,000 or so distinct CDR3 sequences in the sample, around 20% were seen once. Sequencing was performed on PBMCs from the stem cell graft donor, taken from the stem cell graft. Every receptor here comes from a human donor who donated a stem cell graft to a child with acute myeloid leukemia.

The CDR3 loop is CASSCLAACNEQFF. For the CDR3, the DNA is TGTGCCAGCAGCTGCTTAGCCGCCTGCAATGAGCAGTTCTTC. The chain couples TRBV13 to TRBJ2-1, with D unclear. In germline, CDR1 is PRHDT, CDR2 FYEKMQ (reference sequence). The CDR3 length is 14 residues. V lost 4 bases and J 6 bases, leaving 13 bases between the germline ends. Using reference TRBV13 and TRBJ2-1 for the parts outside the CDR3, the full variable domain is AAGVIQSPRHLIKEKRETATLKCYPIPRHDTVYWYQQGPGQDPQFLISFYEKMQSDKGSIPDRFSAQQFSDYHSELNMSSLELGDSALYFCASSCLAACNEQFFGPGTRLTVL.

This clonotype was recorded at least ten times. The rearrangement joins TRBV12-3 or TRBV12-4 to TRBJ2-3; D unclear. The CDR3 runs to 14 residues. The V end lost 6 bases, the J end lost 3 bases, and 13 bases lay between the germline ends. CDR3 nucleotides: TGTGCCAGCAGAAATGGTGGTTGGACAGATACGCAGTATTTT. As protein: CASRNGGWTDTQYF.

The rearrangement joins TRBV7-3 to TRBJ2-7; 7 bases map to TRBD1. The CDR3 totals 15 residues. The germline CDR1 and CDR2 sequences are SGHTA and FQGTGA. Unmatched junction bases numbered 9, after V lost 5 bases and J lost 2 bases. CDR3 protein: CASSQSRDSPYEQYF. In DNA form, the CDR3 reads TGTGCCAGCAGCCAATCAAGGGACAGTCCCTACGAGCAGTACTTC.

The J gene is TRBJ2-4, the V gene TRBV4-1; D may match TRBD1 or TRBD2 (5 bases each). V dropped 0 bases and J dropped 8 bases, with 20 bases sitting between them. In germline, CDR1 is MGHRA, CDR2 YSYEKL. The CDR3 sequence is 17 residues long. The CDR3 DNA sequence: TGCGCCAGCAGCCAAGATGGGGGTAGGGGATCAGAGGACATTCAGTACTTC. It codes for CASSQDGGRGSEDIQYF.

The CDR3 protein is CASTPIGVNAEAFF. The CDR3 DNA follows: TGTGCCAGCACCCCCATAGGGGTTAACGCTGAAGCTTTCTTT. The chain links TRBV12-3 or TRBV12-4 to TRBJ1-1, with TRBD1 as a possible D gene (5 bases). CDR3 length: 14 residues. V lost 7 bases and J 6 bases, leaving 18 bases between the germline ends.

This clonotype was observed a few times. The genes are TRBV24-1 and TRBJ2-2; D perhaps matches TRBD1 (6 bases). Germline V lookup: CDR1 KGHDR, CDR2 SFDVKD. The V end lost 4 bases, the J end lost 9 bases, and 17 bases lay between the germline ends. The CDR3 length is 15 residues. This CDR3 is CATSDPTRGVRELFF. CDR3 nucleotides: TGTGCCACCAGTGACCCCACCAGGGGAGTCCGGGAGCTGTTTTTT.

This clonotype was seen only a few times. The rearrangement joins TRBV6-1 to TRBJ2-3, with 11 bases matching TRBD2. J was trimmed by 4 bases and V by 6 bases; bases with no gene match: 6. CDR1 and CDR2 from the germline V gene are MNHNS and SASEGT. The CDR3 loop spans 15 amino acids. CDR3 sequence reads: CASSLAGGGPDTQYF. In DNA, the CDR3 is TGTGCCAGCAGCCTAGCGGGAGGAGGGCCAGATACGCAGTATTTT.

This clonotype was seen only a few times. J is TRBJ2-1 and V is TRBV11-1; 12 bases are a match to TRBD2. J was trimmed by 5 bases and V by 3 bases; bases with no gene match: 14. Germline V gene sequence: CDR1 SGHAT, CDR2 FQDESV (reference sequence). This CDR3 comprises 19 residues. The CDR3 DNA reads as TGTGCCAGCAGCTTCGAGGCGGCGCCTAGCGGGAGGGGGGACAATGAGCAGTTCTTC. This sequence encodes CASSFEAAPSGRGDNEQFF.

V and J are TRBV24-1 and TRBJ1-2; D call uncertain. V was clipped by 1 base and J by 5 bases, with 10 bases between them. This CDR3 is built from 14 residues. Germline assignment: CDR1 KGHDR and CDR2 SFDVKD. This CDR3 reads CATSDFSRRYGYTF. The CDR3 DNA sequence: TGTGCCACCAGTGATTTTTCCCGACGTTATGGCTACACCTTC.

The chain has TRBV7-6 and TRBJ2-7; TRBD2 might be the D (7 bases). This CDR3 contains 16 residues. Germline CDR1 and CDR2: SGHVS and FNYEAQ. V shed 1 base and J shed 5 bases, with 18 bases lying between them. The CDR3 DNA reads as TGTGCCAGCAGCTTAGGGGGGGGCCGGGTCCGGGACGAGCAGTACTTC. This codes for CASSLGGGRVRDEQYF.

This clonotype was found a few times. The chain uses TRBV12-3 or TRBV12-4 and TRBJ2-1, with 10 bases fitting TRBD2. V shed 7 bases, J shed 9 bases, and the junction held 9 bases outside the gene matches. This CDR3 region has 14 residues. CDR3 in DNA: TGTGCCAGCATAGGGCTAGCGGGAGTCGGTGAGCAGTTCTTC. Protein sequence: CASIGLAGVGEQFF.

This clonotype came up a few times. V usage is TRBV12-3 or TRBV12-4 and J usage is TRBJ1-2, with D perhaps matching TRBD1 (5 bases). The CDR3 is made up of 16 amino acids. V lost 3 bases and J lost 2, with 16 bases in between. CDR3 DNA sequence: TGTGCCAGCAGTTTTCACCATTCCGGGGCCAACTATGGCTACACCTTC. This codes for CASSFHHSGANYGYTF.

The rearrangement joins TRBV15 to TRBJ2-5, with D unresolved. Germline V gene sequence: CDR1 LNHNV, CDR2 YYDKDF (reference sequence). The CDR3 is made up of 14 amino acids. The germline V and J ends were trimmed by 5 bases and 3 bases, with 13 bases remaining between them. In nucleotides, the CDR3 is TGTGCCACCAGCCCTTCGGTCCGGGAAGAGACCCAGTACTTC. It specifies CATSPSVREETQYF.

This clonotype was seen repeatedly, ten times or more. The rearrangement links TRBV7-6 to TRBJ1-6; TRBD1 is a possible D gene (6 bases). CDR3 size: 14 residues. Trimming stripped 5 bases from V and 7 bases from J, with 12 bases between. Germline CDR1 SGHVS, CDR2 FNYEAQ. CDR3 region: CASSVRDKNSPLHF. The CDR3 nucleotides are TGTGCCAGCAGCGTCCGGGACAAAAATTCACCCCTCCACTTT.

This clonotype was counted a few times. V gene TRBV20-1 combines with J gene TRBJ2-4; maybe TRBD2 (6 bases). From germline, CDR1 is DFQATT and CDR2 SNEGSKA (reference sequence). The CDR3 spans 13 residues. V was cut by 6 bases and J by 3 bases, with 12 bases left in between. CDR3 sequence (DNA): TGCAGTGCGCAATACGGGGGCAAAAACATTCAGTACTTC. Translated, it gives CSAQYGGKNIQYF.

This clonotype was detected many times. V and J are TRBV20-1 and TRBJ2-7; D is tentatively TRBD1 or TRBD2 (5 bases each). The CDR3 contains 12 residues. The germline V gene encodes CDR1 DFQATT and CDR2 SNEGSKA (reference sequence). The V end lost 6 bases, the J end lost 1 base, and 10 bases lay between the germline ends. CDR3 region: CSAEDNSYEQYF. The CDR3 DNA sequence: TGCAGTGCGGAGGACAATTCCTACGAGCAGTACTTC.

In this sample, this clonotype turned up a few times. The chain combines TRBV15 with TRBJ2-2, with D maybe TRBD2 (6 bases). Trimming took off 0 bases at V and 7 bases at J, with 12 bases between the two ends. Germline V lookup: CDR1 LNHNV, CDR2 YYDKDF (reference sequence). The CDR3 is made up of 15 amino acids. The CDR3 DNA reads as TGTGCCACCAGCAGAGAGGGAGGCGGGAACGGGGAGCTGTTTTTT. Amino acids: CATSREGGGNGELFF.

The DNA for the CDR3 is TGTGCCACCAGTGATGGGGGGGAGCAGTACTTC. Protein product: CATSDGGEQYF. This sequence joins TRBV24-1 and TRBJ2-7; TRBD2 might be the D (6 bases). The CDR3 runs 11 residues. The V end was cut by 3 bases, the J end by 7 bases, with 6 bases between. Germline loops: CDR1 KGHDR, CDR2 SFDVKD.

A few counts support this clonotype. The chain joins TRBV10-3 to TRBJ2-7, with 8 nucleotides matching TRBD1. Germline V lookup: CDR1 ENHRY, CDR2 SYGVKD. The CDR3 consists of 14 residues. The trim removed 10 bases at V and 3 bases at J, leaving 11 bases unmatched. The CDR3 is CATSPDRADYEQYF. The CDR3 DNA reads TGTGCCACCAGCCCGGACAGGGCAGACTACGAGCAGTACTTC.

The chain combines TRBV5-1 with TRBJ2-1; tentatively, D is TRBD2 (5 bases). This CDR3 has 16 amino acids. Trimming left V 0 bases short and J 10 bases short, with 20 bases between. The germline CDR1 and CDR2 sequences are SGHRS and YFSETQ. This CDR3 is CASSLDGGLASVEQFF. The CDR3, as DNA: TGCGCCAGCAGCTTGGACGGCGGACTTGCATCAGTCGAGCAGTTCTTC.

This clonotype came up a few times. DNA for the CDR3: TGTGCCAGCAGTTTACAGGGGGAGGTGGACGAGCAGTACTTC. As protein: CASSLQGEVDEQYF. The gene calls are TRBV12-3 or TRBV12-4 and TRBJ2-7; the D gene is possibly TRBD1 (7 bases). This CDR3 has 14 amino acids. Deletions cut 2 bases from V and 5 bases from J, with 13 bases between.

Ten or more counts support this clonotype. The genes are TRBV20-1 and TRBJ1-2, with 12 positions matching TRBD1. V was pared by 5 bases and J by 2 bases, with 3 bases of the junction left unmatched. Looked up from germline, CDR1 is DFQATT and CDR2 is SNEGSKA (reference sequence). The CDR3 consists of 14 residues. The CDR3 region is CSAAGQGANYGYTF. The CDR3 region has the DNA TGCAGTGCTGCGGGACAGGGGGCAAACTATGGCTACACCTTC.

This clonotype has just a few counts. V is TRBV25-1 and J is TRBJ2-2; D gene uncertain. The CDR3 contains 16 residues. V gave up 4 bases and J gave up 0 bases, with 12 bases separating them. Germline CDR1 is MGHDK and CDR2 is SYGVNS. The CDR3 loop is CASSGQQIANTGELFF. The CDR3 nucleotides are TGTGCCAGCAGTGGTCAACAAATCGCGAACACCGGGGAGCTGTTTTTT.